Below are 9 T cell receptor beta chains sequenced from a single sample in a study of CD8+ T cells in alopecia areata. It was cDNA, reverse transcribed from extracted RNA, that served as the sequencing template. The table came from immunoSEQ multiplex PCR; TCRdb's copy has only in-frame clones and leaves some out. The table shows roughly 230,000 clones, with around two fifths occurring only once. The treatment here: oral pan-JAK inhibitor, 5-10 mg twice daily. The starting material was CD4+ T cells sorted from blood, obtained at approximately week 37, from a patient treated with tofacitinib. The receptors were gathered from a human donor with alopecia areata.

Here the CDR3 reads CSLNTFLGLGYNEQFF. The CDR3, as DNA: TGCAGCTTGAATACCTTCTTGGGACTAGGCTACAATGAGCAGTTCTTC. This chain connects TRBV29-1 to TRBJ2-1; TRBD2 matches at 8 bases. This CDR3 region has 16 residues. Germline lookup yields CDR1 SQVTM and CDR2 ANQGSEA. J gave up 3 bases and V 8 bases, and 15 bases lay outside the gene matches.

This clone was recorded a few times. J is TRBJ2-7 and V is TRBV7-8; D remains ambiguous. Germline V gives CDR1 SGHVS, CDR2 FQNEAQ. The CDR3 runs to 14 residues. With 1 base removed from V and 7 bases from J, the gap between germline ends came to 14 bases. The CDR3 loop reads CASSLVGTRVEQYF. CDR3 nucleotide sequence: TGTGCCAGCAGCTTAGTGGGCACGCGAGTAGAGCAGTACTTC. The full variable domain, with the rest looked up from reference TRBV7-8 and TRBJ2-7, is GAGVSQSPRYKVAKRGQDVALRCDPISGHVSLFWYQQALGQGPEFLTYFQNEAQLDKSGLPSDRFFAERPEGSVSTLKIQRTQQEDSAVYLCASSLVGTRVEQYFGPGTRLTVT.

This sequence joins TRBV30 and TRBJ2-3, with a weak D call TRBD2 (6 bases). Looked up from germline, CDR1 is GTSNPN and CDR2 is SVGIG (reference sequence). The CDR3 runs to 15 residues. The germline V and J ends were trimmed by 0 bases and 4 bases, with 14 bases remaining between them. The DNA of the CDR3 is TGTGCCTGGAGTGTACCAGCATCGGGAGCAGATACGCAGTATTTT. Protein product: CAWSVPASGADTQYF.

In this sample, this clone turned up a few times. J is TRBJ1-5 and V is TRBV18; D gene ambiguous. Germline assignment: CDR1 KGHSH and CDR2 LQKENI. V was pared by 6 bases and J by 6 bases, with 18 bases between. CDR3 length: 15 amino acids. CDR3 DNA: TGTGCCAGCTCCCTCGAAGGACGGGAGAGTCAGCCCCAGCATTTT. This encodes CASSLEGRESQPQHF.

This clone was seen a handful of times. This chain uses TRBV7-2 with TRBJ2-5, with D possibly being TRBD1 or TRBD2 (6 bases each). The CDR3 has 14 amino acids. V was clipped by 4 bases and J by 7 bases, with 16 bases between them. CDR1 is SGHTA, CDR2 FQGNSA, per germline. The DNA of the CDR3 is TGTGCCAGCAGCTCCGGGCAGGGGACTGCGACCCAGTACTTC. Amino acids: CASSSGQGTATQYF.

The V gene is TRBV30, the J gene TRBJ2-7; TRBD2 agrees at 9 bases. CDR1 and CDR2 from the germline V gene are GTSNPN and SVGIG (reference sequence). V lost 0 bases, J lost 0 bases, and 3 bases stayed unmatched. The length of the CDR3 is 15 residues. CDR3 coding DNA: TGTGCCTGGAGTGTACTAGCGGGTAGCTCCTACGAGCAGTACTTC. Protein product: CAWSVLAGSSYEQYF.

This clone turned up a few times. The chain recombines TRBV2 with TRBJ2-1; D is unresolved. V was cut by 4 bases and J by 7 bases, with 14 bases left in between. The CDR3 is 14 residues long. The germline gives CDR1 SNHLY, CDR2 FYNNEI. The CDR3, as DNA: TGTGCCAGCAGTGTTAAGGGCCTAGGTAATGAGCAGTTCTTC. The encoded protein is CASSVKGLGNEQFF.

The rearrangement uses TRBV2 and TRBJ2-3; 8 nucleotides align to TRBD1. The length of the CDR3 is 15 residues. After removal of 5 bases from V and 0 bases from J, the junction contained 4 bases not matched to a gene. CDR1 and CDR2 (germline): SNHLY, FYNNEI. The CDR3 region has the DNA TGTGCCAGCAGTACAGGGGGTGCAAGCACAGATACGCAGTATTTT. Amino acids: CASSTGGASTDTQYF.

Only a few counts were recorded for this clone. V usage is TRBV18 and J usage is TRBJ1-5; D is uncertain. There are 14 residues in the CDR3. Germline assignment: CDR1 KGHSH and CDR2 LQKENI. V was pared by 3 bases and J by 6 bases, with 12 bases between. The CDR3 sequence: CASSPTYRGQPQHF. DNA of the CDR3: TGTGCCAGCTCACCTACTTATCGGGGTCAGCCCCAGCATTTT. Full variable domain (missing parts from reference TRBV18 and TRBJ1-5): NAGVMQNPRHLVRRRGQEARLRCSPMKGHSHVYWYRQLPEEGLKFMVYLQKENIIDESGMPKERFSAEFPKEGPSILRIQQVVRGDSAAYFCASSPTYRGQPQHFGDGTRLSIL.